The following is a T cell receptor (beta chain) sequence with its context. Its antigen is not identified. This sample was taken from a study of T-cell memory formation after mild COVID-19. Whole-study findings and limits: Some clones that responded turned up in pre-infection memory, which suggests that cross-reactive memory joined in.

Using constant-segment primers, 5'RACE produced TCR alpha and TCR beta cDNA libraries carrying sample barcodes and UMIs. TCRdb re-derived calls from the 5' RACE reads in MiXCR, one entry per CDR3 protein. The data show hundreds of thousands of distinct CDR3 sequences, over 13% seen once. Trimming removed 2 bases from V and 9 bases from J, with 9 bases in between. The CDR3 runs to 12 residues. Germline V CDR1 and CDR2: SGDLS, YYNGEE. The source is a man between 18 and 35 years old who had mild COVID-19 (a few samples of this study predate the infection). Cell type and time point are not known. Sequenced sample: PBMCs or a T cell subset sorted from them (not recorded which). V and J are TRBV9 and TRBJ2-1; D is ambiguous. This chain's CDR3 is CASSVTWGEQFF. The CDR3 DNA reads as TGTGCCAGCAGCGTGACGTGGGGTGAGCAGTTCTTC.